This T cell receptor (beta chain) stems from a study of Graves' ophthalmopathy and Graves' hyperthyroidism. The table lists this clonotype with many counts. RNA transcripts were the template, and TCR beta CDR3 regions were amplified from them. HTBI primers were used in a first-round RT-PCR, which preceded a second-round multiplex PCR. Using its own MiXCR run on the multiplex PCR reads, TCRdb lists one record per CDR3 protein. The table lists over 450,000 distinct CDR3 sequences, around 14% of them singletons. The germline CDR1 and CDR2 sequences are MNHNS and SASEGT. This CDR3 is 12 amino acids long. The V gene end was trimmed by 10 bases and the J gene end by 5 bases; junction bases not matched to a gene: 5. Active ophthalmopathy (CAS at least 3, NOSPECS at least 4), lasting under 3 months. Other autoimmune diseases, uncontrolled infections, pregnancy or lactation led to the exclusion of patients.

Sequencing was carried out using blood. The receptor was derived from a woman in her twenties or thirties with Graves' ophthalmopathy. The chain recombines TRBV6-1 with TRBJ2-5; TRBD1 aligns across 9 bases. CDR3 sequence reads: CAIRQGDETQYF. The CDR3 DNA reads TGTGCCATACGACAGGGGGATGAGACCCAGTACTTC.